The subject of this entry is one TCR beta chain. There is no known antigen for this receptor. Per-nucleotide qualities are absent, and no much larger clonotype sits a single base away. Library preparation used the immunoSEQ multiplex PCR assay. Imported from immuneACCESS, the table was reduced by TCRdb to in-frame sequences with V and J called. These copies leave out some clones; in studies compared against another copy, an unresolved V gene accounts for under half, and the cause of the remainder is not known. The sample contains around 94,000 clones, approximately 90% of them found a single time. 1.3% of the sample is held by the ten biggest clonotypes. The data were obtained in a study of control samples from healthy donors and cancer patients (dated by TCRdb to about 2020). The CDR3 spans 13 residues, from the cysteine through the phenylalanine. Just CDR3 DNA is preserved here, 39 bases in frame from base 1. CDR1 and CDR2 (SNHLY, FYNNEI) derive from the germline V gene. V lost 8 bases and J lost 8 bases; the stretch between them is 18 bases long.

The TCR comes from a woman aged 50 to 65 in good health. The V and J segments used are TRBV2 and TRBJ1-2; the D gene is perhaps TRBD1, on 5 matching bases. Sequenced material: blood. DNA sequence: TGTGCCAGCCGCTCGGGGCCCCCGGAGGGCTACACCTTC. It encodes CASRSGPPEGYTF.